Shown below are 13 T cell receptor beta chains from a single sample sequenced in a study of identical twins. One entry per CDR3 protein, called by TCRdb with MiXCR from the 5' RACE reads. The table has 600,000 to 700,000 distinct CDR3 sequences, 21% seen once. The same sample was also used in a study of T cells expressing NK-cell markers.

Sequenced material: PBMCs. The receptor set was obtained from a woman between 18 and 29 years old in good health.

The chain is built from TRBV2 and TRBJ2-1; D remains ambiguous. V lost 3 bases and J 6 bases, leaving 9 bases between the germline ends. The CDR3 consists of 13 residues. Germline assignment: CDR1 SNHLY and CDR2 FYNNEI. CDR3 sequence (DNA): TGTGCCAGCAGTGAGGTCCACCTCAATGAGCAGTTCTTC. Protein: CASSEVHLNEQFF.

This clonotype came up many times. The chain links TRBV20-1 to TRBJ1-3; 7 nucleotides agree with TRBD1. The CDR3 length is 15 residues. Per the germline V gene, CDR1 is DFQATT and CDR2 is SNEGSKA (reference sequence). V dropped 2 bases and J dropped 3; count of bases not matched to a gene: 7. CDR3 nucleotides: TGCAGTGCTAGAAAACAGGGGTCAGGTGGAAACACCATATATTTT. This translates into CSARKQGSGGNTIYF.

This chain joins TRBV7-2 and TRBJ2-7; unclear D gene. The germline V and J ends were trimmed by 1 base and 4 bases, with 11 bases remaining between them. CDR1 and CDR2 from the germline V gene are SGHTA and FQGNSA. The length of the CDR3 is 14 residues. The CDR3 bases are TGTGCCAGCAGCTTAGGAATGGAAGGGTACGAGCAGTACTTC. Protein product: CASSLGMEGYEQYF. Looking up the rest from reference TRBV7-2 and TRBJ2-7 gives the full variable domain: GAGVSQSPSNKVTEKGKDVELRCDPISGHTALYWYRQSLGQGLEFLIYFQGNSAPDKSGLPSDRFSAERTGGSVSTLTIQRTQQEDSAVYLCASSLGMEGYEQYFGPGTRLTVT.

This clonotype was counted only a few times. The rearrangement joins TRBV20-1 to TRBJ2-5; perhaps TRBD1 as D (7 bases). CDR1 is DFQATT, CDR2 SNEGSKA, per germline (reference sequence). V was pared by 5 bases and J by 6 bases, with 13 bases between. This CDR3 is 12 amino acids long. CDR3 amino acids: CSAPGGMKTQYF. CDR3 bases: TGCAGTGCTCCAGGGGGGATGAAGACCCAGTACTTC.

This clonotype was observed a handful of times. The chain carries TRBV7-9 and TRBJ2-1, with 10 bases lining up with TRBD2. CDR1 SEHNR and CDR2 FQNEAQ come from the germline V gene (reference sequence). The CDR3 length is 15 residues. The V and J ends lost 7 bases and 4 bases, in that order; junction bases with no gene match: 7. CDR3 DNA: TGTGCCAGCACCCAGATAGCGGGGGGTTACAATGAGCAGTTCTTC. Translation: CASTQIAGGYNEQFF.

This clonotype has just a few counts. The V call is TRBV7-9, the J call TRBJ2-4; no clear D gene. The V gene lost 3 bases and the J gene lost 0 bases, with 3 bases spanning the gap. Germline CDR1 reads SEHNR; CDR2 reads FQNEAQ (reference sequence). The CDR3 has 13 residues. In DNA form, the CDR3 reads TGTGCCAGCAGCTTGGCAGCCAAAAACATTCAGTACTTC. Its translation is CASSLAAKNIQYF.

There are a few counts of this clonotype. The chain uses TRBV12-3 or TRBV12-4 and TRBJ2-1; no clear D gene. V lost 6 bases to trimming and J lost 8 bases, with 11 bases between them. The CDR3 runs 12 residues. CDR3: CASSLSTYEQFF. The CDR3, as DNA: TGTGCCAGCAGCCTTAGTACGTATGAGCAGTTCTTC.

This clonotype has more than one count but fewer than ten. V usage is TRBV27 and J usage is TRBJ2-1, with D unresolved. The CDR3 contains 13 residues. V lost 5 bases to trimming and J lost 6 bases, with 11 bases between them. Germline values: CDR1 MNHEY, CDR2 SMNVEV (reference sequence). This chain's CDR3 is CASSPNFGNEQFF. DNA of the CDR3: TGTGCCAGCAGTCCGAACTTCGGCAATGAGCAGTTCTTC.

The chain uses TRBV7-8 and TRBJ2-3; D may be TRBD2 (6 bases). Germline V gives CDR1 SGHVS, CDR2 FQNEAQ. The germline V and J ends were trimmed by 3 bases and 1 base, with 11 bases remaining between them. CDR3 length: 15 residues. CDR3 bases: TGTGCCAGCAGCTTCAAGCGGGTGGGCACAGATACGCAGTATTTT. This gives the protein CASSFKRVGTDTQYF.

V usage is TRBV7-6 and J usage is TRBJ2-5; 13 bases match TRBD2. Germline lookup yields CDR1 SGHVS and CDR2 FNYEAQ. V trimming: 6 bases; J trimming: 1 base; junction bases outside the gene matches: 5. This CDR3 comprises 16 residues. The CDR3 sequence is CASRGLAGRPQETQYF. The CDR3 DNA reads TGTGCCAGCAGGGGACTAGCGGGGAGACCCCAAGAGACCCAGTACTTC.

In DNA form, the CDR3 reads TGTGCCAGCAAACCAAGGTGGACGGGGGATGGCTACACCTTC. Residues: CASKPRWTGDGYTF. The rearrangement uses TRBV2 and TRBJ1-2; D possibly corresponds to TRBD1 (5 bases). The CDR3 loop spans 14 amino acids. V was pared by 7 bases and J by 6 bases, with 18 bases between. CDR1 is SNHLY, CDR2 FYNNEI, per germline. Complete variable domain (other parts from reference TRBV2 and TRBJ1-2): EPEVTQTPSHQVTQMGQEVILRCVPISNHLYFYWYRQILGQKVEFLVSFYNNEISEKSEIFDDQFSVERPDGSNFTLKIRSTKLEDSAMYFCASKPRWTGDGYTFGSGTRLTVV.

The J gene is TRBJ2-3, the V gene TRBV5-1, with 10 bases matching TRBD2. Germline assignment: CDR1 SGHRS and CDR2 YFSETQ. V shed 2 bases, J shed 2 bases, and the junction held 11 bases outside the gene matches. The CDR3 runs 18 residues. The CDR3 loop reads CASSLSERGGEFTDTQYF. The CDR3 coding sequence is TGCGCCAGCAGCTTATCGGAGCGGGGGGGAGAATTCACAGATACGCAGTATTTT.

This chain links TRBV12-3 or TRBV12-4 with TRBJ1-5; maybe TRBD1 (5 bases). CDR3 size: 14 residues. V was clipped by 6 bases and J by 6 bases, with 15 bases between them. Written as DNA, the CDR3 is TGTGCCAGCAGAGAGGGGTATGTCGGTCAGCCCCAGCATTTT. This sequence encodes CASREGYVGQPQHF.